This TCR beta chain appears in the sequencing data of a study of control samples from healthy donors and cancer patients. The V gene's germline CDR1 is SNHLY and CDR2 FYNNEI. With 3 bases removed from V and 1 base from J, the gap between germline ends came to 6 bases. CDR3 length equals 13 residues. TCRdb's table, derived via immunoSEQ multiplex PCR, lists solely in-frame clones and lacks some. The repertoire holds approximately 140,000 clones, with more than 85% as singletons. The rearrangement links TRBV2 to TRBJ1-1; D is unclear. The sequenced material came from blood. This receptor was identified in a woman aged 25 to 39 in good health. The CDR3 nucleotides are TGTGCCAGCAGTGATAGGAGGAACACTGAAGCTTTCTTT. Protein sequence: CASSDRRNTEAFF.